In this sample, the clone carrying this T cell receptor beta chain turned up a few times. Its specificity is not known. A heparinised blood draw that averaged about 100 mL was obtained once from each donor. The CDR3 covers 14 residues. V trimming: 6 bases; J trimming: 5 bases; junction bases outside the gene matches: 10. CDR1 is SGHDT and CDR2 is YYEEEE in the germline V gene. Sequenced material consisted of expressed TCRB transcripts (all of the isolated RNA was reverse transcribed). Sequenced by immunoSEQ multiplex PCR; TCRdb stores in-frame clones only, minus some. The data show more than 300,000 clones, with roughly 12% seen just once and 0.01% held by the top ten. This sample was included in a study of beta chain features in type 1 diabetes. Across the study: The study found patients and healthy donors alike in age, gender and cell yields.

Study-wide results and caveats: The VDJ junctions of type 1 diabetes patients carried fewer insertions and more deletions. Within each of all four CD4+ subsets, Type 1 diabetes patients had TCRB CDR3s that were moderately but significantly shorter.

Sequencing used naive CD4+ T cells from blood. The chain recombines TRBV5-6 with TRBJ1-1; 7 bases fit TRBD1. This clonotype originated in a woman younger than 35 with type 1 diabetes. The CDR3 spells CASIYRGFRTEAFF. Here the CDR3 DNA reads TGTGCCAGCATCTACAGGGGTTTTAGGACTGAAGCTTTCTTT.